The rows below give T cell receptor beta chains drawn from one sample of a study of T-cell reconstitution after alpha-beta-depleted transplantation in children. Each CDR3 protein is one row after TCRdb ran MiXCR on the PCR reads. The sample has approximately 98,000 distinct CDR3 sequences; approximately 6% are singletons. This sample comprised PBMCs, mostly from graft donor cells, obtained 360 days after TCRalphabeta/CD19-depleted stem cell transplant. These receptors were obtained from a male patient between 2 and 10 years old who had a stem cell transplant for acute lymphoblastic leukemia, so the T cells may come from the graft donor. The CDR3 runs from the conserved cysteine through the conserved F or W. D genes are given only for firm matches. Clone size is stated in some rows and not others, as once, few, many or a class when expanded.

many	TRBJ1-4	TRBV7-6	.	CASSRGKGKVEKLFF	TGTGCCAGCAGCCGGGGGAAGGGGAAAGTTGAAAAACTGTTTTTT
many	TRBJ1-3	TRBV5-6	.	CASSLVGDNSGNTIYF	TGTGCCAGCAGCTTGGTTGGGGACAACTCTGGAAACACCATATATTTT
many	TRBJ2-1	TRBV11-2	TRBD2	CASSLRLAGTYNEQFF	TGTGCCAGCAGCTTACGACTAGCGGGGACATACAATGAGCAGTTCTTC
many	TRBJ2-1	TRBV7-2	TRBD2	CASSSTGGYNEQFF	TGTGCCAGCAGCTCGACGGGGGGATACAATGAGCAGTTCTTC
.	TRBJ2-7	TRBV6-5	.	CASSFSLGPYEQYF	TGTGCCAGCAGTTTCTCCCTCGGTCCCTACGAGCAGTACTTC
.	TRBJ2-5	TRBV6-2/TRBV6-3	TRBD1	CASSYLTGGLETQYF	TGTGCCAGCAGCTACCTGACAGGGGGCCTTGAGACCCAGTACTTC
many	TRBJ2-7	TRBV4-2	.	CASSQDRPGEGTYEQYF	TGTGCCAGCAGCCAAGATAGGCCGGGTGAGGGGACCTACGAGCAGTACTTC
many	TRBJ2-2	TRBV24-1	.	CATSEGAGLSTGELFF	TGTGCCACCAGTGAGGGAGCGGGTCTCAGCACCGGGGAGCTGTTTTTT
many	TRBJ2-3	TRBV29-1	TRBD1	CSVAGTGLTDTQYF	TGCAGCGTCGCCGGGACAGGGCTAACAGATACGCAGTATTTT
.	TRBJ2-7	TRBV3-1	TRBD1	CASSLDRGKWWEQYF	TGTGCCAGCAGCCTGGACAGGGGAAAATGGTGGGAGCAGTACTTC
many	TRBJ2-1	TRBV28	.	CASSHRSGPEQFF	TGTGCCAGCAGTCACCGTAGCGGTCCTGAGCAGTTCTTC
many	TRBJ2-2	TRBV10-3	.	CAIPKSNTGELFF	TGTGCCATCCCTAAATCGAACACCGGGGAGCTGTTTTTT
many	TRBJ2-3	TRBV11-2	TRBD2	CASSLISGAADTQYF	TGTGCCAGCAGCTTAATAAGCGGGGCGGCAGATACGCAGTATTTT
.	TRBJ2-1	TRBV7-6	.	CASSLGGSRNEQFF	TGTGCCAGCAGCTTAGGTGGGTCCCGGAATGAGCAGTTCTTC
.	TRBJ2-7	TRBV7-2	.	CACEGEGYEQYF	TGTGCCTGCGAGGGGGAGGGGTACGAGCAGTACTTC
once	TRBJ2-7	TRBV2	TRBD1	CASVRTGGSYEQYF	TGTGCCAGCGTTAGGACAGGGGGCTCCTACGAGCAGTACTTC
few	TRBJ2-7	TRBV4-3	.	CANSQVRGHEQYF	TGCGCCAACAGCCAAGTCAGGGGCCACGAGCAGTACTTC
many	TRBJ2-1	TRBV6-2/TRBV6-3	.	CASSYSNRAVRNNEQFF	TGTGCCAGCAGTTACTCGAACCGGGCCGTTAGGAACAATGAGCAGTTCTTC
few	TRBJ2-5	TRBV11-2	TRBD1	CASSPDRGRETQYF	TGTGCCAGCAGCCCAGACAGGGGGCGAGAGACCCAGTACTTC
few	TRBJ2-7	TRBV6-9	.	CASSYFGTGYEQYF	TGTGCCAGCAGTTATTTTGGGACTGGCTACGAGCAGTACTTC
many	TRBJ1-5	TRBV12-3/TRBV12-4	.	CASSFSQEQPQHF	TGTGCCAGCAGTTTCAGTCAGGAACAGCCCCAGCATTTT
few	TRBJ2-2	TRBV29-1	.	CSVGGGMYTGELFF	TGCAGCGTGGGGGGGGGCATGTATACCGGGGAGCTGTTTTTT
.	TRBJ2-5	TRBV30	.	CAWTARGTQYF	TGTGCCTGGACGGCTAGAGGGACCCAGTACTTC
many	TRBJ1-3	TRBV29-1	.	CSVEDRGQPSGNTIYF	TGCAGCGTTGAAGATCGAGGACAGCCCTCTGGAAACACCATATATTTT
.	TRBJ2-7	TRBV5-1	.	CASSWETDSYEQYF	TGCGCCAGCAGCTGGGAGACGGATTCCTACGAGCAGTACTTC
many	TRBJ2-7	TRBV9	.	CASSVAQMGYEQYF	TGTGCCAGCAGCGTAGCTCAGATGGGTTACGAGCAGTACTTC
many	TRBJ1-1	TRBV5-4	.	CASNSGPTEAFF	TGTGCCAGCAACTCAGGGCCCACTGAAGCTTTCTTT
many	TRBJ2-2	TRBV29-1	.	CSFLGHPSHGELFF	TGCAGCTTTCTCGGACACCCAAGTCATGGGGAGCTGTTTTTT
many	TRBJ2-5	TRBV4-1	.	CASSQVDGGLAAQYF	TGCGCCAGCAGCCAAGTCGACGGGGGATTGGCGGCCCAGTACTTC
many	TRBJ1-2	TRBV5-6	.	CASSLGRPAYGYTF	TGTGCCAGCAGCCTCGGGCGGCCAGCTTATGGCTACACCTTC
few	TRBJ2-7	TRBV13	.	CASSPTDSSYEQYF	TGTGCCAGCAGCCCGACAGACAGCTCCTACGAGCAGTACTTC
many	TRBJ2-5	TRBV27	.	CASSLGLIEGETQYF	TGTGCCAGCAGTCTCGGACTTATTGAGGGAGAGACCCAGTACTTC
.	TRBJ2-7	TRBV29-1	.	CSVSDIPYEQYF	TGCAGCGTTAGTGACATTCCCTACGAGCAGTACTTC
many	TRBJ2-7	TRBV5-1	TRBD2	CASSLVYSGGGAYEQYF	TGCGCCAGCAGCTTGGTTTACTCCGGGGGAGGGGCCTACGAGCAGTACTTC
.	TRBJ2-4	TRBV7-9	.	CARSLGRAPHF	TGTGCCAGAAGCTTAGGGCGGGCTCCTCACTTC
many	TRBJ1-5	TRBV19	TRBD1	CASSEGQVNQPQHF	TGTGCCAGTAGTGAGGGACAGGTGAACCAGCCCCAGCATTTT
many	TRBJ2-4	TRBV6-2/TRBV6-3	TRBD2	CASSYREEASGRNIQYF	TGTGCCAGCAGTTACCGGGAGGAGGCTAGCGGTAGGAACATTCAGTACTTC
.	TRBJ2-1	TRBV9	TRBD1	CASSPTGGANNEQFF	TGTGCCAGCAGCCCTACAGGGGGCGCGAACAATGAGCAGTTCTTC
.	TRBJ2-7	TRBV24-1	TRBD2	CATSGTSGWQQYF	TGTGCCACCAGTGGGACTAGCGGGTGGCAGCAGTACTTC
many	TRBJ1-5	TRBV12-3/TRBV12-4	TRBD1	CASTQGQGRQPQHF	TGTGCCAGCACCCAAGGACAGGGGCGACAGCCCCAGCATTTT
.	TRBJ1-1	TRBV5-1	.	CASSLANWMNTEAFF	TGCGCCAGCAGCTTGGCTAACTGGATGAACACTGAAGCTTTCTTT
many	TRBJ2-1	TRBV11-2	TRBD1	CASSLDRYSRDRASNEQFF	TGTGCCAGCAGCTTAGATAGGTATTCTCGAGACAGGGCCTCCAATGAGCAGTTCTTC
few	TRBJ1-1	TRBV4-2	.	CASSQDYLPGTRNTEAFF	TGTGCCAGCAGCCAAGATTATCTCCCAGGGACAAGGAACACTGAAGCTTTCTTT
many	TRBJ2-1	TRBV27	.	CASSPWTGEQFF	TGTGCCAGCAGTCCCTGGACGGGTGAGCAGTTCTTC
.	TRBJ1-5	TRBV7-9	.	CASSLMGEAGNQPQHF	TGTGCCAGCAGCTTAATGGGGGAAGCTGGCAATCAGCCCCAGCATTTT
.	TRBJ2-1	TRBV21-1	.	CASAPEEGGGEFF	TGTGCCAGCGCCCCGGAGGAGGGAGGGGGAGAGTTCTTC
.	TRBJ1-6	TRBV9	TRBD1	CASSVEGTADSPLHF	TGTGCCAGCAGCGTAGAGGGGACAGCTGATTCACCCCTCCACTTT
few	TRBJ2-7	TRBV11-1	TRBD2	CASSFGLAVYEQYF	TGTGCCAGCAGCTTCGGACTAGCGGTCTACGAGCAGTACTTC
.	TRBJ1-6	TRBV5-5	TRBD1	CASVGTGNSPLHF	TGTGCCAGCGTTGGGACAGGGAATTCACCCCTCCACTTT
many	TRBJ2-7	TRBV7-2	.	CASSSTRWAVHEQYF	TGTGCCAGCAGCTCCACCCGTTGGGCAGTACACGAGCAGTACTTC
few	TRBJ2-4	TRBV6-1	.	CASSEHRGNIQYF	TGTGCCAGCAGTGAACACCGGGGGAACATTCAGTACTTC
.	TRBJ2-7	TRBV7-2	.	CASSFHNGEQYF	TGTGCCAGCAGCTTCCACAACGGCGAGCAGTACTTC
many	TRBJ2-7	TRBV12-3/TRBV12-4	TRBD1	CASSQGDRLSYEQYF	TGTGCCAGCAGCCAAGGGGACAGGTTATCCTACGAGCAGTACTTC
.	TRBJ2-7	TRBV20-1	.	CSARDQYLFGRGEQYF	TGCAGTGCTAGAGATCAGTACCTTTTTGGGCGGGGCGAGCAGTACTTC
many	TRBJ2-1	TRBV20-1	TRBD2	CSARDPAGGNEQFF	TGCAGTGCTAGAGATCCGGCGGGAGGGAATGAGCAGTTCTTC
.	TRBJ1-1	TRBV15	.	CATSRVSGLTEAFF	TGTGCCACCAGCAGAGTCTCAGGGTTGACTGAAGCTTTCTTT
many	TRBJ2-3	TRBV5-6	.	CASSLKGDSGTDTQYF	TGTGCCAGCAGCTTGAAGGGGGATTCGGGCACAGATACGCAGTATTTT
many	TRBJ2-5	TRBV12-5	TRBD1	CASGFSGTDMETQYF	TGTGCTAGCGGCTTCTCCGGGACAGATATGGAGACCCAGTACTTC
.	TRBJ2-4	TRBV11-2	.	CASSFWGIRLDIQYF	TGTGCCAGCAGCTTCTGGGGAATCAGGTTGGACATTCAGTACTTC